The 6 T cell receptor beta chains given below trace back to one sample, sequenced in a study of cytomegalovirus exposure and HLA in healthy donors (dated 2017 in TCRdb). Library prep was done by the immunoSEQ multiplex PCR assay. A mixture of 60 forward primers for TCR Vbeta segments and 13 reverse primers for TCR Jbeta segments was used in the multiplex PCR. The source is immuneACCESS, and TCRdb retained only in-frame sequences with V and J called. Part of the clones is not carried over; for the studies checked, unresolved V genes explain less than half of this, and the remainder is unexplained. This sample lists about 60,000 clones; approximately 80% were detected once. Approximately 3.3% of the sample lies in the top ten. Sequencing was carried out using PBMCs. These receptor sequences come from a woman aged 40-49 years in good health and CMV-seropositive.

The rearrangement uses TRBV6-5 and TRBJ1-2, with D tentatively TRBD1 (5 bases). The germline V and J ends were trimmed by 1 base and 0 bases, with 6 bases remaining between them. This CDR3 has 14 residues. In germline, CDR1 is MNHEY, CDR2 SVGAGI. The CDR3 nucleotides read TGTGCCAGCAGTTACTTAGGGGCTAACTATGGCTACACCTTC. As protein: CASSYLGANYGYTF.

This clone was observed a few times. CDR3 nucleotides: TGTGCCAGCAGCTTCAGGTTGGCTAATGAAAAACTGTTTTTT. It specifies CASSFRLANEKLFF. J is TRBJ1-4 and V is TRBV11-2, with unresolved D. V was shortened by 3 bases and J by 3 bases, with 8 bases between the two germline ends. The germline CDR1 and CDR2 sequences are SGHAT and FQNNGV. This CDR3 has 14 amino acids.

The chain couples TRBV28 to TRBJ1-4, with TRBD1 matching over 7 bases. Germline assignment: CDR1 MDHEN and CDR2 SYDVKM. V trimming: 6 bases; J trimming: 7 bases; junction bases outside the gene matches: 11. There are 15 residues in the CDR3. In DNA form, the CDR3 reads TGTGCCAGCAGCCTTCGACAGGGTGTGGGTGAAAAACTGTTTTTT. Its protein is CASSLRQGVGEKLFF.

V and J are TRBV5-5 and TRBJ2-1; possibly TRBD1 for D (6 bases). Trimming stripped 4 bases from V and 7 bases from J, with 21 bases between. The length of the CDR3 is 16 residues. Germline V gives CDR1 SGHKS, CDR2 YYEKEE (reference sequence). The CDR3, as DNA: TGTGCCAGCAGCCCCCCGGGCAGGGGCGGTCGGAATGAGCAGTTCTTC. Its translation: CASSPPGRGGRNEQFF.

The rearrangement uses TRBV5-6 and TRBJ1-4, with D perhaps TRBD1 (6 bases). V was shortened by 1 base and J by 4 bases, with 11 bases between the two germline ends. The CDR3 has 15 residues. Germline CDR1 and CDR2: SGHDT and YYEEEE. CDR3 protein: CASSLWTALNEKLFF. DNA of the CDR3: TGTGCCAGCAGCTTGTGGACAGCTCTTAATGAAAAACTGTTTTTT.

There are a few counts of this clone. CDR3 residues: CASSLVRAGANVLTF. The CDR3 DNA sequence: TGTGCCAGCAGCTTAGTCAGGGCTGGGGCCAACGTCCTGACTTTC. The chain joins TRBV11-2 to TRBJ2-6; possible D gene TRBD1, 5 bases. V gave up 1 base and J gave up 2 bases, with 6 bases separating them. The CDR3 is made up of 15 amino acids. CDR1 SGHAT and CDR2 FQNNGV come from the germline V gene.